This T cell receptor beta chain derives from a study of blood T cell repertoires in COVID-19. Study-level background: T cells, B-cell-depleted T cells, or PBMCs provided the cDNA or gDNA that served as material.

Repertoires were generated with immunoSEQ multiplex PCR, while TCRdb's copy carries only in-frame clones and drops some. The table has almost 35,000 clones, roughly 80% seen once. CDR1 and CDR2 from the germline V gene are MDHEN and SYDVKM. The CDR3 is made up of 15 amino acids. With V trimmed by 6 bases and J by 8 bases, 11 bases remained unmatched. Sequences were obtained from peripheral blood. This clonotype was obtained from an older man with acute or convalescent COVID-19. The chain links TRBV28 to TRBJ1-4; 8 nucleotides match TRBD1. CDR3 loop: CASRTGEDYREKLFF. The CDR3 DNA sequence: TGTGCCAGCAGGACAGGGGAGGACTATAGGGAAAAACTGTTTTTT.